Listed below are T cell receptor beta chains from one sample, sequenced in a study of blood T cell repertoires in COVID-19. The repertoire was sequenced with immunoSEQ multiplex PCR; TCRdb's copy has only in-frame clones and lacks some. The sample comprises just over 90,000 clones, approximately 80% of which are singletons, and roughly 6.6% rests with the top ten. Sample: peripheral blood. Receptors were obtained from a man in his 70s with acute or convalescent COVID-19. CDR3s include the opening cysteine and the closing phenylalanine or tryptophan. The D gene is left open where the match is weak. The size of a clone is reported for some rows only, either as once, few or many, or as a class for expanded clones.

J gene: TRBJ2-2; clone size: .; V gene: TRBV7-6; D gene: .; CDR3 DNA: TGTGCCAGCAGCTTAGAGAGCGTGATGAACACCGGGGAGCTGTTTTTT; CDR3 protein: CASSLESVMNTGELFF
J gene: TRBJ1-1; clone size: once; V gene: TRBV2; D gene: TRBD1; CDR3 DNA: TGTGCCAGCCGGTCCCAGGGGGCGAGAGCTTTCTTT; CDR3 protein: CASRSQGARAFF
J gene: TRBJ1-1; clone size: .; V gene: TRBV7-3; D gene: .; CDR3 DNA: TGTGCCAGCAGCTTAACCCCCTTGAGGACAGTTTCGAACACTGAAGCTTTCTTT; CDR3 protein: CASSLTPLRTVSNTEAFF
J gene: TRBJ1-2; clone size: .; V gene: TRBV19; D gene: .; CDR3 DNA: TGTGCCAGTAGTATAGATCGCAGGGATGGCTACACCTTC; CDR3 protein: CASSIDRRDGYTF
J gene: TRBJ2-1; clone size: .; V gene: TRBV19; D gene: TRBD2; CDR3 DNA: TGTGCCAGTAGTACCCCTAGCGGGGGGAACAATGAGCAGTTCTTC; CDR3 protein: CASSTPSGGNNEQFF
J gene: TRBJ1-6; clone size: .; V gene: TRBV6-6; D gene: TRBD1; CDR3 DNA: TGTGCCAGCAGTTACTCGGGGGACAGGGATTCACCCCTCCACTTT; CDR3 protein: CASSYSGDRDSPLHF
J gene: TRBJ2-3; clone size: .; V gene: TRBV30; D gene: .; CDR3 DNA: TGTGCCTATACCCAGCGCCGGAGCACAGATACGCAGTATTTT; CDR3 protein: CAYTQRRSTDTQYF
J gene: TRBJ1-3; clone size: .; V gene: TRBV28; D gene: .; CDR3 DNA: TGTGCCAGCAGTTCCCAGGGCCTCTCTGGAAACACCATATATTTT; CDR3 protein: CASSSQGLSGNTIYF
J gene: TRBJ1-1; clone size: .; V gene: TRBV29-1; D gene: .; CDR3 DNA: TGCAGCGTTTTGACCGGGGGAACTGAAGCTTTCTTT; CDR3 protein: CSVLTGGTEAFF
J gene: TRBJ1-2; clone size: .; V gene: TRBV24-1; D gene: .; CDR3 DNA: TGTGCCACCAGTGTTTCAGGGATCTTCTATGGCTACACCTTC; CDR3 protein: CATSVSGIFYGYTF
J gene: TRBJ2-1; clone size: few; V gene: TRBV5-6; D gene: TRBD2; CDR3 DNA: TGTGCCAGCAGCAAGCGGACTAGCGGGAGGAACTACAATGAGCAGTTCTTC; CDR3 protein: CASSKRTSGRNYNEQFF
J gene: TRBJ1-1; clone size: .; V gene: TRBV5-1; D gene: TRBD1; CDR3 DNA: TGCGCCAGCAGCTTGGGACAGGGGGTCACTGAAGCTTTCTTT; CDR3 protein: CASSLGQGVTEAFF
J gene: TRBJ1-6; clone size: .; V gene: TRBV5-4; D gene: TRBD1; CDR3 DNA: TGTGCCAGCAGGACGACAGGGGCGCAGTATAATTCACCCCTCCACTTT; CDR3 protein: CASRTTGAQYNSPLHF
J gene: TRBJ1-5; clone size: .; V gene: TRBV2; D gene: .; CDR3 DNA: TGTGCCAGCAGTGAAGCGCAGGGAATCGGCAATCAGCCCCAGCATTTT; CDR3 protein: CASSEAQGIGNQPQHF
J gene: TRBJ2-2; clone size: .; V gene: TRBV5-8; D gene: TRBD1; CDR3 DNA: TGTGCCAGCAGAGTAACAGGGACAGGTTCCGCCGGGGAGCTGTTTTTT; CDR3 protein: CASRVTGTGSAGELFF
J gene: TRBJ1-2; clone size: .; V gene: TRBV5-6; D gene: TRBD1; CDR3 DNA: TGTGCCAGCAGCTTACAGGGGACTTCTAATGGCTACACCTTC; CDR3 protein: CASSLQGTSNGYTF
J gene: TRBJ2-3; clone size: .; V gene: TRBV3-1/TRBV3-2; D gene: .; CDR3 DNA: TGTGCCAGCAGCCCGACTAGCACAGATACGCAGTATTTT; CDR3 protein: CASSPTSTDTQYF
J gene: TRBJ2-5; clone size: .; V gene: TRBV19; D gene: TRBD1; CDR3 DNA: TGTGCCAGTAGTATTGTAGGTCCGGGACAGGGAGGGGGGTACCAAGAGACCCAGTACTTC; CDR3 protein: CASSIVGPGQGGGYQETQYF
J gene: TRBJ2-3; clone size: .; V gene: TRBV28; D gene: TRBD2; CDR3 DNA: TGTGCCAGCAGCCCCCTGGGACTAGCGGGACTCACAGATACGCAGTATTTT; CDR3 protein: CASSPLGLAGLTDTQYF
J gene: TRBJ2-7; clone size: .; V gene: TRBV3-1/TRBV3-2; D gene: .; CDR3 DNA: TGTGCCAGCAGCCAAGTACAGCAGGCTCATGTCTTC; CDR3 protein: CASSQVQQAHVF
J gene: TRBJ2-2; clone size: .; V gene: TRBV5-1; D gene: TRBD1; CDR3 DNA: TGCGCCAGCAGCGACGGGACAGGGAACACCGGGGAGCTGTTTTTT; CDR3 protein: CASSDGTGNTGELFF
J gene: TRBJ2-4; clone size: .; V gene: TRBV6-4; D gene: .; CDR3 DNA: TGTGCCAGCAGATCCCCATGGCTAGCTGCAGACATTCAGTACTTC; CDR3 protein: CASRSPWLAADIQYF
J gene: TRBJ2-3; clone size: .; V gene: TRBV27; D gene: TRBD2; CDR3 DNA: TGTGCCAGCAGTTTCTACCTGACTAGCGGGGTTAGCACAGATACGCAGTATTTT; CDR3 protein: CASSFYLTSGVSTDTQYF
J gene: TRBJ2-2; clone size: .; V gene: TRBV19; D gene: .; CDR3 DNA: TGTGCCAGTAATTTGGGGGCGGACACCGGGGAGCTGTTTTTT; CDR3 protein: CASNLGADTGELFF
J gene: TRBJ2-1; clone size: once; V gene: TRBV5-8; D gene: .; CDR3 DNA: TGTGCCAGCAGCTTGGGCAGGGTTCCCTACAATGAGCAGTTCTTC; CDR3 protein: CASSLGRVPYNEQFF
J gene: TRBJ2-5; clone size: .; V gene: TRBV6-1; D gene: .; CDR3 DNA: TGTGCCAGCAGTGATGGGTCGGGGGGCGTATGGGAGACCCAGTACTTC; CDR3 protein: CASSDGSGGVWETQYF
J gene: TRBJ2-1; clone size: .; V gene: TRBV5-1; D gene: TRBD2; CDR3 DNA: TGCGCCAGCAGCTTGGGCCTAGCGGGAGTATACAATGAGCAGTTCTTC; CDR3 protein: CASSLGLAGVYNEQFF
J gene: TRBJ2-1; clone size: .; V gene: TRBV21-1; D gene: .; CDR3 DNA: TGTGCCAGCAGCAAAGGGCGACTAGCGGAAGGGAATGAGCAGTTCTTC; CDR3 protein: CASSKGRLAEGNEQFF
J gene: TRBJ2-3; clone size: few; V gene: TRBV6-5; D gene: .; CDR3 DNA: TGTGCCAGCAGGACACCGGGGACAGATACGCAGTATTTT; CDR3 protein: CASRTPGTDTQYF
J gene: TRBJ1-2; clone size: .; V gene: TRBV30; D gene: TRBD1; CDR3 DNA: TGTGCCTGGAGTTCCCCGACAGGGATGGGTGGCTACACCTTC; CDR3 protein: CAWSSPTGMGGYTF
J gene: TRBJ2-1; clone size: once; V gene: TRBV14; D gene: .; CDR3 DNA: TGTGCCAGCAGCCCAAGATTCTCCAGGGGAACCGACAATGAGCAGTTCTTC; CDR3 protein: CASSPRFSRGTDNEQFF
J gene: TRBJ1-1; clone size: few; V gene: TRBV21-1; D gene: .; CDR3 DNA: TGTGCCAGCAGCAGAGCCTTAACAGGGGGAATTCACACTGAAGCTTTCTTT; CDR3 protein: CASSRALTGGIHTEAFF
J gene: TRBJ1-6; clone size: few; V gene: TRBV2; D gene: TRBD1; CDR3 DNA: TGTGCCAGCAGTCGGACAGGGGAAAGTTCACCCCTCCACTTT; CDR3 protein: CASSRTGESSPLHF
J gene: TRBJ2-5; clone size: once; V gene: TRBV6-4; D gene: TRBD1; CDR3 DNA: TGTGCCAGCAGTGAACCGGGACAGACATTCCAAGAGACCCAGTACTTC; CDR3 protein: CASSEPGQTFQETQYF
J gene: TRBJ2-1; clone size: .; V gene: TRBV5-8; D gene: TRBD2; CDR3 DNA: TGTGCCAGCAGCAGAGGGACTAGCGGGATAGGCTCCTACAATGAGCAGTTCTTC; CDR3 protein: CASSRGTSGIGSYNEQFF
J gene: TRBJ2-1; clone size: few; V gene: TRBV6-5; D gene: TRBD1; CDR3 DNA: TGTGCCAGCAGTTCGACAAGGGGACAGACAAATGAGCAGTTCTTC; CDR3 protein: CASSSTRGQTNEQFF
J gene: TRBJ2-1; clone size: .; V gene: TRBV28; D gene: TRBD2; CDR3 DNA: TGTGCCAGCAGTTCGTTAGCGGGACGGGTCGACAATGAGCAGTTCTTC; CDR3 protein: CASSSLAGRVDNEQFF
J gene: TRBJ2-2; clone size: .; V gene: TRBV11-3; D gene: TRBD2; CDR3 DNA: TGTGCCAGCAGCTTAGGCGGGGGGTCGAACACCGGGGAGCTGTTTTTT; CDR3 protein: CASSLGGGSNTGELFF
J gene: TRBJ1-2; clone size: once; V gene: TRBV12-3/TRBV12-4; D gene: .; CDR3 DNA: TGTGCCTCCCGTCTCGGGGCTAACTATGGCTACACCTTC; CDR3 protein: CASRLGANYGYTF
J gene: TRBJ2-5; clone size: .; V gene: TRBV2; D gene: .; CDR3 DNA: TGTGCCAGCGGAGGGGCAACAGGGGTACGAGAGACCCAGTACTTC; CDR3 protein: CASGGATGVRETQYF
J gene: TRBJ1-2; clone size: .; V gene: TRBV28; D gene: .; CDR3 DNA: TGTGCCAGCAGTCCAAGCAACTATGGCTACACCTTC; CDR3 protein: CASSPSNYGYTF
J gene: TRBJ2-3; clone size: .; V gene: TRBV3-1/TRBV3-2; D gene: .; CDR3 DNA: TGTGCCAGCAGCCCGAGTGTCGGGTCAGATACGCAGTATTTT; CDR3 protein: CASSPSVGSDTQYF
J gene: TRBJ2-1; clone size: .; V gene: TRBV20-1; D gene: TRBD2; CDR3 DNA: TGCAGTGCTAGTCCCCGGACTAGCGTAGGAAGATACAATGAGCAGTTCTTC; CDR3 protein: CSASPRTSVGRYNEQFF
J gene: TRBJ1-1; clone size: .; V gene: TRBV5-1; D gene: TRBD1; CDR3 DNA: TGCGCCAGCAGCTTGGCGGACAGGGGGTTGGTCACTGAAGCTTTCTTT; CDR3 protein: CASSLADRGLVTEAFF
J gene: TRBJ2-6; clone size: .; V gene: TRBV5-4; D gene: .; CDR3 DNA: TGTGCCAGCAGCCGCAGGGGATCTGGGGCCAACGTCCTGACTTTC; CDR3 protein: CASSRRGSGANVLTF
J gene: TRBJ2-2; clone size: once; V gene: TRBV29-1; D gene: .; CDR3 DNA: TGCAGCGCTACAGACAGTTACACCGGGGAGCTGTTTTTT; CDR3 protein: CSATDSYTGELFF
J gene: TRBJ1-6; clone size: once; V gene: TRBV7-9; D gene: .; CDR3 DNA: TGTGCCAGCAGCAACAGACCGTCAAATTCACCCCTCCACTTT; CDR3 protein: CASSNRPSNSPLHF
J gene: TRBJ1-1; clone size: .; V gene: TRBV7-2; D gene: TRBD1; CDR3 DNA: TGTGCCAGCAGTTCGTGGGACAGGGGCGCTAACACTGAAGCTTTCTTT; CDR3 protein: CASSSWDRGANTEAFF
J gene: TRBJ2-3; clone size: once; V gene: TRBV5-4; D gene: .; CDR3 DNA: TGTGCCAGCAGCTTGGCCGGGGGAAGGACAGATACGCAGTATTTT; CDR3 protein: CASSLAGGRTDTQYF
J gene: TRBJ1-2; clone size: .; V gene: TRBV30; D gene: TRBD1; CDR3 DNA: TGTGCCTGGAGTGTTCCCCAGACAGGGTACTATGGCTACACCTTC; CDR3 protein: CAWSVPQTGYYGYTF
J gene: TRBJ1-2; clone size: .; V gene: TRBV7-9; D gene: .; CDR3 DNA: TGTGCCAGCAGCTTAATAACGGAGGATGGCTACACCTTC; CDR3 protein: CASSLITEDGYTF
J gene: TRBJ1-4; clone size: .; V gene: TRBV6-6; D gene: TRBD1; CDR3 DNA: TGTGCCAGCAGGCCCGGGACAGGGGTCGAAAAACTGTTTTTT; CDR3 protein: CASRPGTGVEKLFF
J gene: TRBJ1-2; clone size: .; V gene: TRBV28; D gene: TRBD1; CDR3 DNA: TGTGCCAGCAATATAGAGCTAGGGGGCGGCTACACCTTC; CDR3 protein: CASNIELGGGYTF
J gene: TRBJ1-2; clone size: .; V gene: TRBV11-2; D gene: .; CDR3 DNA: TGTGCCAGCAGCCCTACATCGGGAGACTATGGCTACACCTTC; CDR3 protein: CASSPTSGDYGYTF
J gene: TRBJ2-3; clone size: .; V gene: TRBV19; D gene: TRBD2; CDR3 DNA: TGTGCCAGTAGGTTTGCAGGACCGGGACTAGATGCAGATACGCAGTATTTT; CDR3 protein: CASRFAGPGLDADTQYF
J gene: TRBJ1-1; clone size: .; V gene: TRBV5-1; D gene: TRBD1; CDR3 DNA: TGCGCCAGCAGCTCGTCCCGGGACAGGGGAGGCACTGAAGCTTTCTTT; CDR3 protein: CASSSSRDRGGTEAFF
J gene: TRBJ2-1; clone size: .; V gene: TRBV5-5; D gene: .; CDR3 DNA: TGTGCCAGCAGCCTGACAGCTACCTCCTACAATGAGCAGTTCTTC; CDR3 protein: CASSLTATSYNEQFF
J gene: TRBJ2-3; clone size: .; V gene: TRBV5-1; D gene: TRBD2; CDR3 DNA: TGCGCCAGCAGCTTGTATGGCGGGAGTTCCGCAGATACGCAGTATTTT; CDR3 protein: CASSLYGGSSADTQYF
J gene: TRBJ2-7; clone size: .; V gene: TRBV11-3; D gene: .; CDR3 DNA: TGTGCCAGCAGCTTAGTACACCTAGAAACCTACGAGCAGTACTTC; CDR3 protein: CASSLVHLETYEQYF